This T cell receptor (beta chain) was retrieved from a study of blood T cell repertoires in COVID-19. In the study overall: Samples came from the United States, Italy and Spain, spanning acute and convalescent COVID-19. In each case, the material was cDNA or gDNA derived from T cells, B-cell-depleted T cells, or PBMCs.

In its sample, this clone was seen once. Study processing details: For nucleated cells, counts were estimated from reference gene primer amplification. Profiled with immunoSEQ multiplex PCR; TCRdb holds only in-frame clones, not every one. That table furnishes V, J and clone size, whereas the DNA furnished D and trimming. Found here are approximately 250,000 clones, roughly 83% of them singletons; the top ten hold about 4.6%. Unmatched junction bases numbered 11, after V lost 3 bases and J lost 8 bases. Germline assignment: CDR1 MNHNS and CDR2 SASEGT. The CDR3 spans 16 residues. Specimen: peripheral blood. This sequence originates from a man between 60 and 70 years old who had recovered from COVID-19. The chain employs TRBV6-1 and TRBJ2-1; 9 bases align to TRBD2. DNA for the CDR3: TGTGCCAGCAGTGAGCCGGGACTAGCAGTATCCGATGAGCAGTTCTTC. Protein sequence: CASSEPGLAVSDEQFF.